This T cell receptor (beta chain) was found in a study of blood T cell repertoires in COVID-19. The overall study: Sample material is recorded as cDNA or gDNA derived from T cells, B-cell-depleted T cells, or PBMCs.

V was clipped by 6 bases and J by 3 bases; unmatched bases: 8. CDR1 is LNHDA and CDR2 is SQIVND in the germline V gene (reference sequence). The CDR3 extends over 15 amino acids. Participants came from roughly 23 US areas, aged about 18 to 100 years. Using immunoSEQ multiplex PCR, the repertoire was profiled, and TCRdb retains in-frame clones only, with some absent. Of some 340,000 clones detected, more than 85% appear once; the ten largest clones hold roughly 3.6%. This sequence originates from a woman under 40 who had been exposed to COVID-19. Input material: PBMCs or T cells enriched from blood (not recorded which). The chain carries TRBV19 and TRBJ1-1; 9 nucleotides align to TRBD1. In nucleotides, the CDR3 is TGTGCCAGTAGACACAGGGGGCATCGGGACACTGAAGCTTTCTTT. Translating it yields CASRHRGHRDTEAFF.